The next 7 T cell receptor beta chains were all read from a single sample in a study of T cell responses to AZD1222 COVID-19 vaccine. Assay: immunoSEQ multiplex PCR; the TCRdb copy retains only in-frame clones and omits some. The top ten hold 7.5% to 9% of the sample, which has 15,000 to 20,000 clones, roughly 90% seen once. This specimen was peripheral blood, taken 28 days after the second AZD1222 dose. These receptor sequences come from an adult who received the AZD1222 COVID-19 vaccine.

This clone was detected once. J is TRBJ2-2 and V is TRBV5-5, with D perhaps matching TRBD1 (5 bases). The germline V gene has CDR1 SGHKS and CDR2 YYEKEE (reference sequence). This CDR3 is 16 amino acids long. Trimming removed 4 bases at V and 7 bases at J, with 20 bases between. In nucleotides, the CDR3 is TGTGCCAGCAGCGAACGGCTGGGGCCCCAGGTCGGGGAGCTGTTTTTT. Residues: CASSERLGPQVGELFF.

This clone was counted a few times. This chain joins TRBV5-1 and TRBJ2-1; 11 bases line up with TRBD2. This CDR3 comprises 17 residues. The V gene's germline CDR1 is SGHRS and CDR2 YFSETQ. V shed 4 bases, J shed 0 bases, and the junction held 6 bases outside the gene matches. CDR3 DNA sequence: TGCGCCAGCAGCCCGGGACTAGCGGAGCTCTCCTACAATGAGCAGTTCTTC. Amino acid sequence: CASSPGLAELSYNEQFF.

The rearrangement joins TRBV9 to TRBJ2-5; D possibly corresponds to TRBD2 (6 bases). Germline-derived CDR1 and CDR2 are SGDLS and YYNGEE. Trimming removed 0 bases at V and 5 bases at J, with 20 bases between. The CDR3 loop spans 17 amino acids. CDR3 residues: CASSVGLALYGGETQYF. In DNA, the CDR3 is TGTGCCAGCAGCGTAGGCCTAGCGCTTTACGGCGGCGAGACCCAGTACTTC.

This clone was picked up a small number of times. The chain combines TRBV6-6 with TRBJ1-5; 9 bases are a match to TRBD1. V shed 5 bases, J shed 4 bases, and the junction held 12 bases outside the gene matches. The CDR3 length is 17 residues. CDR1 is MNHNY, CDR2 SVGAGI, per germline (reference sequence). In DNA form, the CDR3 reads TGTGCCAGCAGTCGTACTGTCGGGGACAGGGTAAATCAGCCCCAGCATTTT. It yields the protein CASSRTVGDRVNQPQHF.

This chain joins TRBV28 and TRBJ1-1; possibly TRBD1 for D (5 bases). V lost 3 bases to trimming and J lost 0 bases, with 17 bases between them. The CDR3 consists of 17 residues. Germline V gene data show CDR1 as MDHEN and CDR2 as SYDVKM. For the CDR3, the DNA is TGTGCCAGCAGTTTTCCGGGGGGTCGGGTGATGAACACTGAAGCTTTCTTT. This translates into CASSFPGGRVMNTEAFF. The full variable domain, completed using reference TRBV28 and TRBJ1-1, is DVKVTQSSRYLVKRTGEKVFLECVQDMDHENMFWYRQDPGLGLRLIYFSYDVKMKEKGDIPEGYSVSREKKERFSLILESASTNQTSMYLCASSFPGGRVMNTEAFFGQGTRLTVV.

V usage is TRBV7-2 and J usage is TRBJ2-5, with D unclear. Germline V gene data show CDR1 as SGHTA and CDR2 as FQGNSA. The CDR3 is 13 residues long. V dropped 4 bases and J dropped 5 bases, with 11 bases sitting between them. The CDR3 region is CASSSAGAETQYF. DNA for the CDR3: TGTGCCAGCAGCTCGGCCGGCGCGGAGACCCAGTACTTC. Full variable domain (remainder filled in from reference TRBV7-2 and TRBJ2-5): GAGVSQSPSNKVTEKGKDVELRCDPISGHTALYWYRQSLGQGLEFLIYFQGNSAPDKSGLPSDRFSAERTGGSVSTLTIQRTQQEDSAVYLCASSSAGAETQYFGPGTRLLVL.

The V gene is TRBV7-3, the J gene TRBJ2-3; 8 bases match TRBD2. The CDR3 length is 13 residues. J lost 4 bases, V lost 6 bases, and 3 bases had no gene match. CDR1 SGHTA and CDR2 FQGTGA come from the germline V gene. CDR3 DNA sequence: TGTGCCAGCAGTCCGGGAGGGGCAGATACGCAGTATTTT. It codes for CASSPGGADTQYF. Using reference TRBV7-3 and TRBJ2-3 for the parts outside the CDR3, the full variable domain is GAGVSQTPSNKVTEKGKYVELRCDPISGHTALYWYRQSLGQGPEFLIYFQGTGAADDSGLPNDRFFAVRPEGSVSTLKIQRTERGDSAVYLCASSPGGADTQYFGPGTRLTVL.